The present entry profiles one T cell receptor (beta chain) with its context. Its specific antigen is unknown. Nothing much larger sits one base from this clone, and base qualities are not available. The immunoSEQ kit was used, according to the manufacturer's recommendations, to generate TCR beta libraries from genomic DNA. For library preparation, a first multiplex PCR was performed with proprietary primers, followed by a second PCR in which unique barcodes were added, and bead cleanups were performed after each round. Each sample batch included a kit-provided positive control reaction and a negative control reaction. The final libraries were assessed on an Agilent 4200 TapeStation D1000 ScreenTape, pooled by volume, and quantified by qPCR. Sequencing was performed on an Illumina NextSeq500 with a MidOutput 150-cycle cartridge, and 156 Read1 and 15 Index1 cycles were run with kit custom primers. The pooled library was loaded at 0.75 to 1 pM, and around 20% PhiX control was spiked in. The study's processing was this. The vendor-processed data were analyzed in R, and a clonotype was defined as all T cells that share the same CDR3 nucleotide sequence. In the clone abundance analyses, frequencies were normalized to the 10,000 most abundant clones in each sample. Public T cell clones, averaging fewer than five per sample, were removed before analysis. A difference in abundance of at least 32-fold between compartments was used to define tumor-enriched and baseline blood-enriched clonotypes. A beta-binomial differential abundance model was applied to find clonotypes that expanded or contracted between blood time points. Tumor-blood repertoire similarity was measured with the Baroni-Urbani and Buser coefficient, and groups were compared using two-tailed Wilcoxon tests in R. TCRdb stores this immuneACCESS table with in-frame sequences only. Part of the clones is absent; in the studies checked, under half of the shortfall reflects unresolved V genes, and no reason is known for the rest. Clone size and the V and J calls come from that table; the DNA yielded D and trimming. The sample table lists 130,000 or so clones, nearly 90% of them with a count of one. Approximately 12% of the sample goes to the ten largest clones.

This sample stems from a study of radiation and T cells in renal cell carcinoma (TCRdb year 2020). For the wider study: Samples were obtained from a clinical trial, in which 15 Gy stereotactic body radiation therapy was delivered to primary renal cell carcinomas and nephrectomy was performed 4 weeks later. Across all 50 or so samples, several million unique CDR3 nucleotide sequences encoding roughly 2.7 million unique CDR3 amino acid sequences were identified. TCR beta sequencing covered 50 to 55 samples in total, comprising some 26 tumors and about 27 peripheral blood samples.

The paper's findings and limits, for the study overall: In blood, the top tumor clonotypes increased from baseline to 2 weeks after radiation and then shrank by 4 weeks, which suggests a temporary expansion of tumor-resident clones. Because pretreatment tumor biopsies were not available, the study could not determine whether clonotypes were already present within the tumor at baseline. Dynamics of the blood repertoire were not tracked past 4 weeks after treatment. With a single-armed trial design, the study had no way to address how radiation dose or scheduling affects the TCR repertoire.

The time point label, as the study defines it: baseline pretreatment blood. The treatment or condition label, as the study defines it: 15 Gy SBRT to primary tumor, nephrectomy 4 weeks later. To track tumor-enriched clonotypes, serial peripheral blood was sampled from radiation-treated patients at baseline and at 2 weeks and 4 weeks after SBRT. Every patient had renal cell carcinoma of clear cell pathology. The QIAamp DNA Blood Mini Kit (Qiagen) was used to prepare genomic DNA for TCR sequencing. Only samples passing all quality control checks were included in the analyses. From a lookup of the germline V gene, CDR1 and CDR2 are MNHNS and SASEGT. The V end loses 11 bases and the J end loses 9 bases, and a stretch of 20 bases separates them. The CDR3, from cysteine to phenylalanine, totals 13 residues. Only the CDR3 part of the read is kept: 39 bases, read in frame from the first base.

This sequence was found in a woman aged 45 to 65 with renal cell carcinoma. This sequence uses TRBV6-1 and TRBJ2-1; a tentative D call is TRBD2 (6 bases match). Sequenced here: blood, sampled from a patient whose treatment included radiotherapy and nephrectomy. The DNA reads TGTGCCGCCGGCGGGGTGGACGGCACTGAGCAGTTCTTC. Translated, this gives CAAGGVDGTEQFF.